A single sample is the source of the 9 T cell receptor beta chains below, sequenced in a study of blood T cell repertoires in COVID-19. Assay used: immunoSEQ multiplex PCR; TCRdb lists only in-frame clones, some missing. The sample includes over 450,000 clones, 85% to 90% of them seen just once. Sequenced: peripheral blood. The receptors stem from a woman in her 50s with COVID-19, enrolled during active disease.

V usage is TRBV6-6 and J usage is TRBJ1-1; TRBD1 might be the D (5 bases). CDR1 MNHNY and CDR2 SVGAGI come from the germline V gene (reference sequence). Trimming shortened V by 5 bases and J by 0 bases, and 10 bases separated the two germline ends. The CDR3 sequence is 14 residues long. In DNA form, the CDR3 reads TGTGCCAGCAGTAAGACAGATATGAACACTGAAGCTTTCTTT. Encoded protein: CASSKTDMNTEAFF.

The chain has TRBV28 and TRBJ2-7; 7 bases are shared with TRBD2. Germline V gives CDR1 MDHEN, CDR2 SYDVKM. There are 14 residues in the CDR3. With V trimmed by 5 bases and J by 2 bases, 6 bases remained unmatched. The chain's CDR3 is CASSPGRGAYEQYF. The DNA of the CDR3 is TGTGCCAGCAGTCCTGGGAGGGGCGCCTACGAGCAGTACTTC.

The chain uses TRBV19 and TRBJ2-1; tentative D call: TRBD2 (7 bases). Germline loops: CDR1 LNHDA, CDR2 SQIVND (reference sequence). Trimming cost V 5 bases and J 5 bases, with 16 bases left between them. CDR3 length: 15 amino acids. The CDR3, as DNA: TGTGCCAGTAGTCCTCTGGGGGGGGCTCACAATGAGCAGTTCTTC. Its translation is CASSPLGGAHNEQFF.

As regards this clone: At the DNA level, this CDR3 is encoded by other sequences in the same sample as well. The genes are TRBV11-2 and TRBJ2-7, with D unclear. V shed 1 base and J shed 2 bases, with 9 bases lying between them. This CDR3 is built from 14 residues. Germline V gives CDR1 SGHAT, CDR2 FQNNGV. As DNA, the CDR3 is TGTGCCAGCAGCTTAGGGGCAGGAACCTACGAGCAGTACTTC. As protein: CASSLGAGTYEQYF.

The rearrangement links TRBV12-5 to TRBJ2-2, with D maybe TRBD2 (7 bases). In germline, CDR1 is LGHNT, CDR2 FRNRAP. The CDR3 runs 15 residues. The ends were cut back, 3 bases at V and 6 bases at J, with 14 bases in the middle. CDR3 sequence reads: CASGFWGGAPGELFF. CDR3 nucleotides: TGTGCTAGTGGTTTCTGGGGGGGGGCCCCCGGGGAGCTGTTTTTT.

The CDR3 DNA is TGTGCCATCAAGCGGACAGAGAGCTCCTATAATTCACCCCTCCACTTT. It is translated as CAIKRTESSYNSPLHF. The chain carries TRBV10-3 and TRBJ1-6, with D perhaps matching TRBD1 (6 bases). V lost 7 bases, J lost 0 bases, and 13 bases lay in between. CDR3 length equals 16 residues. Germline V lookup: CDR1 ENHRY, CDR2 SYGVKD.

The chain has TRBV6-6 and TRBJ2-7; D may be TRBD1 (6 bases). Germline-derived CDR1 and CDR2 are MNHNY and SVGAGI (reference sequence). V gave up 10 bases and J gave up 3 bases, with 19 bases separating them. CDR3 length: 14 residues. The CDR3 loop reads CATKSGGADYEQYF. In DNA, the CDR3 is TGTGCCACCAAAAGTGGGGGCGCGGACTACGAGCAGTACTTC.

This clone was picked up a small number of times. V and J are TRBV4-1 and TRBJ2-7, with D possibly matching TRBD2 (6 bases). CDR1 and CDR2 from the germline V gene are MGHRA and YSYEKL. There are 15 residues in the CDR3. V was trimmed by 0 bases and J by 2 bases, leaving 11 bases between them. DNA of the CDR3: TGCGCCAGCAGCCAAGATCCGGCGGGAACCTACGAGCAGTACTTC. It encodes CASSQDPAGTYEQYF.

The chain links TRBV24-1 to TRBJ2-1; possibly TRBD1 for D (5 bases). Germline lookup yields CDR1 KGHDR and CDR2 SFDVKD. The CDR3 length is 13 residues. V was cut by 5 bases and J by 8 bases, with 12 bases left in between. The CDR3 region has the DNA TGTGCCACCAGTGGGGGCATTAGGGATGAGCAGTTCTTC. Protein product: CATSGGIRDEQFF.